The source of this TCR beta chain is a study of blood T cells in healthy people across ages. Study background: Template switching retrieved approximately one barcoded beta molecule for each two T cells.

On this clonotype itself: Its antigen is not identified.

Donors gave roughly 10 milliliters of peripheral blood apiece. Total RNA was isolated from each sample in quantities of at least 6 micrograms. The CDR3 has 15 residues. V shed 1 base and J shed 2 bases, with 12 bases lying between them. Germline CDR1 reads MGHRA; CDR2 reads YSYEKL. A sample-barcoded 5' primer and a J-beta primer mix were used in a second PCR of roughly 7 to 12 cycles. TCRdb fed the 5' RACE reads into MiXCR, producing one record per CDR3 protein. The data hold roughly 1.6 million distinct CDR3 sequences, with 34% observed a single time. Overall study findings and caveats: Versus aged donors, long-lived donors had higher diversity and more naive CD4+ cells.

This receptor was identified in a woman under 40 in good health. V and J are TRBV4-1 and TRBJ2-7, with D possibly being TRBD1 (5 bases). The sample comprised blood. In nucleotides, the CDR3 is TGCGCCAGCAGCCAAGGACAGACAATCGCCTACGAGCAGTACTTC. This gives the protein CASSQGQTIAYEQYF.